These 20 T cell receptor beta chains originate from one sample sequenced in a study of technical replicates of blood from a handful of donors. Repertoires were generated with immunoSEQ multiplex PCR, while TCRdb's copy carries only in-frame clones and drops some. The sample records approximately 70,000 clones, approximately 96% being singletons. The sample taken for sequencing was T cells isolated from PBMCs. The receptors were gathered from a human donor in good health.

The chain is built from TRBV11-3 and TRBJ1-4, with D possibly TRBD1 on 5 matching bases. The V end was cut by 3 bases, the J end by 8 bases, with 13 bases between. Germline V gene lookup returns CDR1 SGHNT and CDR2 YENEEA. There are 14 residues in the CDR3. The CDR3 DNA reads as TGTGCCAGCAGCTTGACGGGGGTTGCCGAAAAACTGTTTTTT. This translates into CASSLTGVAEKLFF.

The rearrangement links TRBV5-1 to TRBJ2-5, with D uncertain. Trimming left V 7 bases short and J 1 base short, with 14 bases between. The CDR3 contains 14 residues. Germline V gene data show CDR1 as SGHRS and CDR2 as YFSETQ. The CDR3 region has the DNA TGCGCCAGCGCCCTGGTACAGCCCCAAGAGACCCAGTACTTC. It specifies CASALVQPQETQYF. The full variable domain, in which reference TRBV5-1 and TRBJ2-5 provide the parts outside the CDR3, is KAGVTQTPRYLIKTRGQQVTLSCSPISGHRSVSWYQQTPGQGLQFLFEYFSETQRNKGNFPGRFSGRQFSNSRSEMNVSTLELGDSALYLCASALVQPQETQYFGPGTRLLVL.

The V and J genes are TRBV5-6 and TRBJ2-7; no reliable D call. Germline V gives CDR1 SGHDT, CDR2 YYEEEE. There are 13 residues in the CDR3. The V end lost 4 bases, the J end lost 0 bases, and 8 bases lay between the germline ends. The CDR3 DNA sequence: TGTGCCAGCAGCCGCCGGAGCTCCTACGAGCAGTACTTC. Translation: CASSRRSSYEQYF.

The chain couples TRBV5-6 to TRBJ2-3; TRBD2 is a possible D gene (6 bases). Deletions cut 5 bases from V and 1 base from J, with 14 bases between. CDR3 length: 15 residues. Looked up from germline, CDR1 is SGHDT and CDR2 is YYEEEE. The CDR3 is CASRFGGHGTDTQYF. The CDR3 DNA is TGTGCCAGCAGATTCGGGGGTCATGGCACAGATACGCAGTATTTT.

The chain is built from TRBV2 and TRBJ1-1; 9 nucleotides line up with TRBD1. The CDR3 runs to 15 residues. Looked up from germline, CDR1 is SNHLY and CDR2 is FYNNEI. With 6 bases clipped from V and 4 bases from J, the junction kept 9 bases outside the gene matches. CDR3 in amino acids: CASSLMDRGFTEAFF. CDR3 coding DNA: TGTGCCAGCAGCCTAATGGACAGGGGCTTCACTGAAGCTTTCTTT.

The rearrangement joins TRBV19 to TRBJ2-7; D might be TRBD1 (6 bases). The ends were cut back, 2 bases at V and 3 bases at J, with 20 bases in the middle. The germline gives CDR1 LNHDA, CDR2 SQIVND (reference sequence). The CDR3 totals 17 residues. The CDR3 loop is CASSISGTGTHLYEQYF. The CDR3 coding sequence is TGTGCCAGTAGTATAAGTGGGACCGGGACACACCTCTACGAGCAGTACTTC.

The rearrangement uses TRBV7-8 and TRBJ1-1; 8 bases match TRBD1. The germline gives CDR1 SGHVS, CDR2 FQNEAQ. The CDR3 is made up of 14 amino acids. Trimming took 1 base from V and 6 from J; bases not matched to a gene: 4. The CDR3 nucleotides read TGTGCCAGCAGCTTAGGTCACAGGGGGGCTGAAGCTTTCTTT. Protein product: CASSLGHRGAEAFF.

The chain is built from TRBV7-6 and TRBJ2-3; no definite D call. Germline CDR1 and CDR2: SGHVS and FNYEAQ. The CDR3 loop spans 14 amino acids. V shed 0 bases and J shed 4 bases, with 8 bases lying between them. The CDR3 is CASSLALGADTQYF. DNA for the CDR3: TGTGCCAGCAGCTTAGCGTTGGGCGCAGATACGCAGTATTTT. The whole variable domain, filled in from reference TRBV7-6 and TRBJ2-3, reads GAGVSQSPRYKVTKRGQDVALRCDPISGHVSLYWYRQALGQGPEFLTYFNYEAQQDKSGLPNDRFSAERPEGSISTLTIQRTEQRDSAMYRCASSLALGADTQYFGPGTRLTVL.

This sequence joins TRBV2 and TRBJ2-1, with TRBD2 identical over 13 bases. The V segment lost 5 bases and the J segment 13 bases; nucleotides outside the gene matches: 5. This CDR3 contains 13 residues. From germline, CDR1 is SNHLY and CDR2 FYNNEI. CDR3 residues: CASSTSGGAFQFF. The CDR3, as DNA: TGTGCCAGCAGTACTAGCGGGGGGGCCTTCCAGTTCTTC.

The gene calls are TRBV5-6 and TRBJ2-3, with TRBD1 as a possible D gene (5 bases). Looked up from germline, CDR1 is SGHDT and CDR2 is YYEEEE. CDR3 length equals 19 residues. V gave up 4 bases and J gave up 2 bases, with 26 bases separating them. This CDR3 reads CASSVELRAGLPFTDTQYF. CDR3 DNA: TGTGCCAGCAGCGTCGAGCTCAGGGCAGGTCTTCCTTTCACAGATACGCAGTATTTT.

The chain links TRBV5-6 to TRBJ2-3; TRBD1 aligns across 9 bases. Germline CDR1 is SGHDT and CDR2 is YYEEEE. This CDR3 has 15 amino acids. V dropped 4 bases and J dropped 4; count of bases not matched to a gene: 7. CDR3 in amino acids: CASSEGTGSSDTQYF. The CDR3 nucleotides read TGTGCCAGCAGCGAGGGGACAGGGAGCTCAGATACGCAGTATTTT.

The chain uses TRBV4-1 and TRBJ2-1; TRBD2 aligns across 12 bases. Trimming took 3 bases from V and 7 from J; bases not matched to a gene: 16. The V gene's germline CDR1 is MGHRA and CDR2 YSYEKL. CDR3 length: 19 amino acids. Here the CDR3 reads CASSHSIATSGRLGNEQFF. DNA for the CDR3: TGCGCCAGCAGCCATTCAATTGCGACTAGCGGGAGACTCGGGAATGAGCAGTTCTTC.

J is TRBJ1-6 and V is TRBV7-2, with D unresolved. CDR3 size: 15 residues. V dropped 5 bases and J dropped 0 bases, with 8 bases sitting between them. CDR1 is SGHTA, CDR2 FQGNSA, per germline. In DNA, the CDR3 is TGTGCCAGCAGCCCGGGGAGCTCCTATAATTCACCCCTCCACTTT. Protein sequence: CASSPGSSYNSPLHF.

The chain's CDR3 is CASSLESDTQYF. The CDR3 DNA is TGTGCCAGCAGCTTAGAGAGCGATACGCAGTATTTT. This chain joins TRBV11-3 and TRBJ2-3; D is ambiguous. Per germline, CDR1 SGHNT and CDR2 YENEEA. Between the trimmed V and J ends, which lost 0 bases and 6 bases, there was a span of 4 bases. This CDR3 region has 12 residues.

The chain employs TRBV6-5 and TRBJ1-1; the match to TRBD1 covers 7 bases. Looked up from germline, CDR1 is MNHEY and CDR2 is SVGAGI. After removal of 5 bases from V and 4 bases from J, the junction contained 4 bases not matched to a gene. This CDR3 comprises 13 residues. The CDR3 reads CASSQGGGTEAFF. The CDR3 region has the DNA TGTGCCAGCAGTCAGGGGGGCGGCACTGAAGCTTTCTTT.

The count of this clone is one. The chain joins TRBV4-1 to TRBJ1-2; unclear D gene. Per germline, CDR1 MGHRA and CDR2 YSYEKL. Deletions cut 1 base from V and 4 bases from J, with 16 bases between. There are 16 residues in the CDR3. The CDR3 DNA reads TGCGCCAGCAGCCAAGTAGGATCGACTTCGATCTATGGCTACACCTTC. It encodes CASSQVGSTSIYGYTF.

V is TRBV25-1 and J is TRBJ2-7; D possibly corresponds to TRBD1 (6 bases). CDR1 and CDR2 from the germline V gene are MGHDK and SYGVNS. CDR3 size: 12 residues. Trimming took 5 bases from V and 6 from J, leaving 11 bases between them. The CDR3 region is CASSLTGREQYF. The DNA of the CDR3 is TGTGCCAGCAGTCTCACAGGGCGCGAGCAGTACTTC.

The CDR3 DNA reads TGTGCCAGCAGTTACTGGGGCGGGGTCACAGATACGCAGTATTTT. This sequence encodes CASSYWGGVTDTQYF. V usage is TRBV6-5 and J usage is TRBJ2-3, with D possibly TRBD2 on 6 matching bases. V was trimmed by 1 base and J by 2 bases, leaving 10 bases between them. Germline-derived CDR1 and CDR2 are MNHEY and SVGAGI. The CDR3 consists of 15 residues.

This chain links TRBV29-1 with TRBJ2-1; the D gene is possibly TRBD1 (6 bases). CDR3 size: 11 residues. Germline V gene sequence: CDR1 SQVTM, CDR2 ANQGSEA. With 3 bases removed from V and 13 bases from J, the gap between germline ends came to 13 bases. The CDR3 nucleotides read TGCAGCGTTGACGTGTGGACAGATCAGTTCTTC. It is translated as CSVDVWTDQFF.

The CDR3 loop is CASPPFPQANTGELFF. Written as DNA, the CDR3 is TGTGCCAGCCCCCCCTTCCCCCAGGCGAACACCGGGGAGCTGTTTTTT. The V and J genes are TRBV11-2 and TRBJ2-2; D remains unclear. The ends were cut back, 8 bases at V and 0 bases at J, with 16 bases in the middle. The germline gives CDR1 SGHAT, CDR2 FQNNGV. The CDR3 loop spans 16 amino acids.